Sequencing of this T cell receptor (beta chain) was carried out in a study of regulatory T cells in long-lasting Graves disease. Study results and limitations: Persistent disease samples used TRBV28, TRBJ1-2 and TRBJ2-5 preferentially.

Details on this clonotype: Its antigen remains unidentified.

Time point meaning: newly diagnosed GD, antithyroid drugs for less than 3 months. Extracted PBMC RNA gave rise to the TCR library. Patients came from an endocrinology department in Xi'an, China. The V end was cut by 5 bases, the J end by 4 bases, with 15 bases between. CDR1 is GTSNPN, CDR2 SVGIG, per germline (reference sequence). The CDR3 totals 14 residues. Through Arm-PCR of CDR3 regions and iRepertoire HTBI primers, TCR beta libraries were built. TCRdb called the multiplex PCR reads again in MiXCR, with one record for every CDR3 protein. The sample lists 550,000 or so distinct CDR3 sequences, around 11% seen once, with more than 8% in the top ten. These sequences were also reported in another study, on T cells in Graves' hyperthyroidism and ophthalmopathy. That paper adds: TCR CDR3 underwent first-round RT-PCR with the HTBI primer set. Ophthalmopathy was separated from stable hyperthyroidism by a 13 V-J model.

This receptor was taken from a woman aged 30 to 39 with Graves disease. The material was peripheral blood mononuclear cells (PBMCs), obtained at new diagnosis, from a patient treated with antithyroid drugs. The chain couples TRBV30 to TRBJ2-1; D may match TRBD1 or TRBD2 (5 bases each). CDR3 in DNA: TGTGCCTGGTCGTGGGACGGGGATTACAATGAGCAGTTCTTC. This encodes CAWSWDGDYNEQFF. The complete variable domain, with remaining parts taken from reference TRBV30 and TRBJ2-1, reads SQTIHQWPATLVQPVGSPLSLECTVEGTSNPNLYWYRQAAGRGLQLLFYSVGIGQISSEVPQNLSASRPQDRQFILSSKKLLLSDSGFYLCAWSWDGDYNEQFFGPGTRLTVL.